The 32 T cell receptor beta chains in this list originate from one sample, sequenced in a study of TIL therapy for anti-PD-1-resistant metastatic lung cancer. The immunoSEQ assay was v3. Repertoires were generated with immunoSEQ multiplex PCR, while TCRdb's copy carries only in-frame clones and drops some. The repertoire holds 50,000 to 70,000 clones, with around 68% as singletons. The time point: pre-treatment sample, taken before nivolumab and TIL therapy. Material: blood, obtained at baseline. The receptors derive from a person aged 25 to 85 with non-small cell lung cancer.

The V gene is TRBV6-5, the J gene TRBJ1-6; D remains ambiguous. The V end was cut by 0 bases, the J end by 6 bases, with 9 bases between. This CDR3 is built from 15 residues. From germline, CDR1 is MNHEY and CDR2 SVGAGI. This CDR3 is CASSYSPAANSPLHF. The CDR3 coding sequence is TGTGCCAGCAGTTACTCTCCCGCAGCTAATTCACCCCTCCACTTT.

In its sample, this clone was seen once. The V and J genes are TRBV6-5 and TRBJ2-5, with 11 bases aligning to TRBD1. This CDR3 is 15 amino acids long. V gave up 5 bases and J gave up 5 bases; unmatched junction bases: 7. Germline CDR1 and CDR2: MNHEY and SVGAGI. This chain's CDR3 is CASSTGQGGVETQYF. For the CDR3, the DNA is TGTGCCAGCAGTACGGGACAGGGGGGCGTGGAGACCCAGTACTTC.

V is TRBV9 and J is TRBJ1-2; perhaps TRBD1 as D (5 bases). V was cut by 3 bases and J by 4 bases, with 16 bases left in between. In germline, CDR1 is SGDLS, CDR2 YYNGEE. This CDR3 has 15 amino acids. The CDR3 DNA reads TGTGCCAGCAGCGCAGGTATAGGGGCAGGCTATGGCTACACCTTC. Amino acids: CASSAGIGAGYGYTF.

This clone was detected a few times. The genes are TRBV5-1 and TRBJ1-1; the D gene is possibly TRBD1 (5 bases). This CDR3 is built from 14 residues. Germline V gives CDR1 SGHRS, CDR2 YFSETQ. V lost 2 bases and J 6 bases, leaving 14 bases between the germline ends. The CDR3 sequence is CASSFIGESAEAFF. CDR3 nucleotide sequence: TGCGCCAGCAGCTTCATAGGGGAAAGTGCTGAAGCTTTCTTT.

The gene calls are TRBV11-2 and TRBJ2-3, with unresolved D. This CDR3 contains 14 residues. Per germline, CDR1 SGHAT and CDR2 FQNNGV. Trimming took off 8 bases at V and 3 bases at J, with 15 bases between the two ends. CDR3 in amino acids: CASGRSGGTDTQYF. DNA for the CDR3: TGTGCCAGCGGCCGATCAGGTGGAACAGATACGCAGTATTTT.

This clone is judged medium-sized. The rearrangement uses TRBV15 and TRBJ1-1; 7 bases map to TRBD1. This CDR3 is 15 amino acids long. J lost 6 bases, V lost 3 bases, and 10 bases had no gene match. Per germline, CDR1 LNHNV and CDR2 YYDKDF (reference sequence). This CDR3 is CATSSPDVTGPEAFF. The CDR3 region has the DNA TGTGCCACCAGCAGCCCCGATGTGACAGGGCCTGAAGCTTTCTTT.

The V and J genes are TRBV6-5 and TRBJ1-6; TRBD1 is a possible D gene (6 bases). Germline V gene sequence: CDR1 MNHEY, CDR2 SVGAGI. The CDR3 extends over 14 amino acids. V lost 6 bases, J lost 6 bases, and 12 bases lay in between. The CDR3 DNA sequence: TGTGCCAGCAGGGTCACAGGGACTAATTCACCCCTCCACTTT. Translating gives CASRVTGTNSPLHF.

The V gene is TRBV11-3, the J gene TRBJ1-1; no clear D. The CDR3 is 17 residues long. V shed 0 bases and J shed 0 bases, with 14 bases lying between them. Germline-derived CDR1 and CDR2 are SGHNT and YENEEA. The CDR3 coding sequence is TGTGCCAGCAGCTTAGATGCTGGTCGCCAACTGAACACTGAAGCTTTCTTT. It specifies CASSLDAGRQLNTEAFF.

The DNA for the CDR3 is TGCGCCAGCAGCTTGGATTCCCGAGGGGCAGATACGCAGTATTTT. It is translated as CASSLDSRGADTQYF. The gene calls are TRBV5-1 and TRBJ2-3; D tentatively reads TRBD1 or TRBD2 (5 bases each). Germline V gene lookup returns CDR1 SGHRS and CDR2 YFSETQ. The CDR3 has 15 amino acids. Trimming took 0 bases from V and 4 from J, leaving 12 bases between them.

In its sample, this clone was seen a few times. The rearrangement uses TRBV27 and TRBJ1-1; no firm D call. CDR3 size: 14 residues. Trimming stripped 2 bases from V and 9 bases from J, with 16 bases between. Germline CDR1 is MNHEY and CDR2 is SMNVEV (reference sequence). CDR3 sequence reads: CASSLTSIALQAFF. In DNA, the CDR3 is TGTGCCAGCAGTTTAACGTCCATCGCGTTACAAGCTTTCTTT.

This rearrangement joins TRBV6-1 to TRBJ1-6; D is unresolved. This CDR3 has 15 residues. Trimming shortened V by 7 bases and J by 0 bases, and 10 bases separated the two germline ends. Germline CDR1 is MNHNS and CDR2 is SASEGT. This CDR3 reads CASNGPSSYNSPLHF. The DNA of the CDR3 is TGTGCCAGCAATGGGCCGAGCTCCTATAATTCACCCCTCCACTTT.

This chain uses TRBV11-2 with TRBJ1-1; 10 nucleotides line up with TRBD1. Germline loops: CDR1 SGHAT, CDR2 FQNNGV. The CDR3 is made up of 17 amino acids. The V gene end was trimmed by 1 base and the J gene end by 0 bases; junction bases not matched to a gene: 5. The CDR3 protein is CASSLGGTGVLNTEAFF. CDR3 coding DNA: TGTGCCAGCAGCTTAGGGGGGACAGGGGTGCTGAACACTGAAGCTTTCTTT.

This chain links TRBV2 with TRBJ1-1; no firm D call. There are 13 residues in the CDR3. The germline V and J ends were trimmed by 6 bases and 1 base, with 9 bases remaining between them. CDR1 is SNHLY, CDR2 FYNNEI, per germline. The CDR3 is CASRLETNTEAFF. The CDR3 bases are TGTGCCAGCAGGTTGGAAACGAACACTGAAGCTTTCTTT.

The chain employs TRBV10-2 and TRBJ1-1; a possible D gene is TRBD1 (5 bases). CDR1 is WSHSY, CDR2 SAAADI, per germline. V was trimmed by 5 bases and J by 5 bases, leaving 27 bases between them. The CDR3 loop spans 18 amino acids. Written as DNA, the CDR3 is TGCGCCAGCAGTCTTAGGACGGCGGGGGATGAGCTCCGAACTGAAGCTTTCTTT. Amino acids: CASSLRTAGDELRTEAFF.

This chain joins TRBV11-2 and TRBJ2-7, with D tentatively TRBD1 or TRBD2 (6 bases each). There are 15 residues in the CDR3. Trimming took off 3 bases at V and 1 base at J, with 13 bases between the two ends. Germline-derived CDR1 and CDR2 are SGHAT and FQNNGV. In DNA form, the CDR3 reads TGTGCCAGCAGCTTGGGCGGAGGGGGTTCCTACGAGCAGTACTTC. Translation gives CASSLGGGGSYEQYF. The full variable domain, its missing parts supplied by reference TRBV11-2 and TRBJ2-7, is EAGVAQSPRYKIIEKRQSVAFWCNPISGHATLYWYQQILGQGPKLLIQFQNNGVVDDSQLPKDRFSAERLKGVDSTLKIQPAKLEDSAVYLCASSLGGGGSYEQYFGPGTRLTVT.

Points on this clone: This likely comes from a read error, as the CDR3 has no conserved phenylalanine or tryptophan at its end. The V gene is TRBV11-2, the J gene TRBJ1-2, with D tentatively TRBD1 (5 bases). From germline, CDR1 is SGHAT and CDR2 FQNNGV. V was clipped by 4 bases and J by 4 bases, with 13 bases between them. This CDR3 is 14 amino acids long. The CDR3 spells CASSSPGRVYGYTL. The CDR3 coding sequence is TGTGCCAGCAGCTCTCCGGGCAGGGTCTATGGCTACACCCTC.

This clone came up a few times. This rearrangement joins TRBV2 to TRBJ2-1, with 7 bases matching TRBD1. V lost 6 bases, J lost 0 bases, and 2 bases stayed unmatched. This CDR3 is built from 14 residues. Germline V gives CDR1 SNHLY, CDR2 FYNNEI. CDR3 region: CASSQGDSYNEQFF. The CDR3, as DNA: TGTGCCAGCAGCCAGGGGGACTCCTACAATGAGCAGTTCTTC.

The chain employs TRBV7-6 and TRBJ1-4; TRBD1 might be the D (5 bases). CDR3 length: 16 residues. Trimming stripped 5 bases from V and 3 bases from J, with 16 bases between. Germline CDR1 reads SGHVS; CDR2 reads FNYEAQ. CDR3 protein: CASSNLVRGSNEKLFF. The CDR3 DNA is TGTGCCAGCAGCAACCTCGTGAGGGGCTCTAATGAAAAACTGTTTTTT. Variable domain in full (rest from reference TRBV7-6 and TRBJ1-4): GAGVSQSPRYKVTKRGQDVALRCDPISGHVSLYWYRQALGQGPEFLTYFNYEAQQDKSGLPNDRFSAERPEGSISTLTIQRTEQRDSAMYRCASSNLVRGSNEKLFFGSGTQLSVL.

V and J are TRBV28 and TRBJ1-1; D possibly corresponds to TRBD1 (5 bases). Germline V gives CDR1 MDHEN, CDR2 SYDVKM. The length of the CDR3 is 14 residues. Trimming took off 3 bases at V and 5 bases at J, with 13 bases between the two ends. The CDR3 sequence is CASSFMAGLTEAFF. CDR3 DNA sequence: TGTGCCAGCAGTTTCATGGCAGGGCTGACTGAAGCTTTCTTT.

The CDR3 DNA follows: TGTGCCAGCAGTCCCCGGACTAGCGCCCATGGGGAGCAGTACTTC. Protein product: CASSPRTSAHGEQYF. V and J are TRBV6-1 and TRBJ2-7; 9 bases agree with TRBD2. The length of the CDR3 is 15 residues. Germline-derived CDR1 and CDR2 are MNHNS and SASEGT. With 5 bases clipped from V and 7 bases from J, the junction kept 12 bases outside the gene matches.

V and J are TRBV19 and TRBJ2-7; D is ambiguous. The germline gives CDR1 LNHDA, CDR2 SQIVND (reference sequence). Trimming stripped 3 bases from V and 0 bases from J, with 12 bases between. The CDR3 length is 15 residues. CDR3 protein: CASSMLLGSSYEQYF. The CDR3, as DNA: TGTGCCAGTAGTATGCTGCTCGGCAGCTCCTACGAGCAGTACTTC. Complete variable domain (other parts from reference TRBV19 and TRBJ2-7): DGGITQSPKYLFRKEGQNVTLSCEQNLNHDAMYWYRQDPGQGLRLIYYSQIVNDFQKGDIAEGYSVSREKKESFPLTVTSAQKNPTAFYLCASSMLLGSSYEQYFGPGTRLTVT.

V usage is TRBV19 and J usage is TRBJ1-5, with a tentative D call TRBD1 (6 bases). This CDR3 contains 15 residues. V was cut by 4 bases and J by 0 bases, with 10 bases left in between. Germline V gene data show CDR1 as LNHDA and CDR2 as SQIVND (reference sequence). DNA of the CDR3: TGTGCCAGTAGTAGAGGGGGTTATAGCAATCAGCCCCAGCATTTT. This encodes CASSRGGYSNQPQHF.

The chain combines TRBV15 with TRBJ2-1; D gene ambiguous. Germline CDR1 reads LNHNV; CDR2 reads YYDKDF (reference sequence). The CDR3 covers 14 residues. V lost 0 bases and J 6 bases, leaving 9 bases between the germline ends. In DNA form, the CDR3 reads TGTGCCACCAGCAGAGATGGCACTATCAATGAGCAGTTCTTC. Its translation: CATSRDGTINEQFF.

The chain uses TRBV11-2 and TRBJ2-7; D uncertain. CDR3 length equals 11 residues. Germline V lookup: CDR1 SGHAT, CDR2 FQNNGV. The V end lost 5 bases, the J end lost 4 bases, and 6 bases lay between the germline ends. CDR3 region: CASSLQYEQYF. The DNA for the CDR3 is TGTGCCAGCAGCCTCCAGTACGAGCAGTACTTC. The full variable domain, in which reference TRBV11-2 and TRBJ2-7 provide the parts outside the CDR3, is EAGVAQSPRYKIIEKRQSVAFWCNPISGHATLYWYQQILGQGPKLLIQFQNNGVVDDSQLPKDRFSAERLKGVDSTLKIQPAKLEDSAVYLCASSLQYEQYFGPGTRLTVT.

The CDR3: CASSLFGGFQPQHF. CDR3 bases: TGTGCCAGCAGTTTATTTGGGGGGTTTCAGCCCCAGCATTTT. The chain carries TRBV28 and TRBJ1-5; possibly TRBD1 for D (5 bases). V lost 1 base to trimming and J lost 6 bases, with 10 bases between them. CDR1 is MDHEN, CDR2 SYDVKM, per germline. This CDR3 spans 14 amino acids. Using reference TRBV28 and TRBJ1-5 for the parts outside the CDR3, the full variable domain is DVKVTQSSRYLVKRTGEKVFLECVQDMDHENMFWYRQDPGLGLRLIYFSYDVKMKEKGDIPEGYSVSREKKERFSLILESASTNQTSMYLCASSLFGGFQPQHFGDGTRLSIL.

DNA of the CDR3: TGTGCCAGCTCACCGAGGGGGCGGGATGGCACTGAAGCTTTCTTT. Amino acid sequence: CASSPRGRDGTEAFF. The V and J genes are TRBV18 and TRBJ1-1; TRBD1 matches at 7 bases. Germline V gives CDR1 KGHSH, CDR2 LQKENI. Trimming took 3 bases from V and 4 from J; bases not matched to a gene: 8. This CDR3 has 15 residues.

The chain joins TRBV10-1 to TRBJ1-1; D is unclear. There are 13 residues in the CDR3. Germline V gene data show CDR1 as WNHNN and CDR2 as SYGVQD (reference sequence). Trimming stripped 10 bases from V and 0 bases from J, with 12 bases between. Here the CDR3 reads CATRIGMNTEAFF. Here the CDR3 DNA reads TGCGCCACCCGAATAGGGATGAACACTGAAGCTTTCTTT.

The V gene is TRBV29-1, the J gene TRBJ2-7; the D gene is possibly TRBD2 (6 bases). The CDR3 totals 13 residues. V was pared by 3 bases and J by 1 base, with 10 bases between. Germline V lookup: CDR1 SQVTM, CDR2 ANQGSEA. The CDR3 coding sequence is TGCAGCGTTGATAAGGAGGGTTCCTACGAGCAGTACTTC. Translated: CSVDKEGSYEQYF.

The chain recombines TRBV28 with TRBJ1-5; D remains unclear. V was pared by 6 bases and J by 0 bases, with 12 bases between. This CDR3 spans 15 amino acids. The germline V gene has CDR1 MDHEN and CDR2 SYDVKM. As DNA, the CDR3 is TGTGCCAGCAGATCCAGGAGGATTAGCAATCAGCCCCAGCATTTT. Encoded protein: CASRSRRISNQPQHF.

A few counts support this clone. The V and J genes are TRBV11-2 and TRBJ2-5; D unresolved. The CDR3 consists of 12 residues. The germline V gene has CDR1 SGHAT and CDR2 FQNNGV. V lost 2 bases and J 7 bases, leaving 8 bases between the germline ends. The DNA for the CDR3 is TGTGCCAGCAGCTTAAGTCGCGGGACCCAGTACTTC. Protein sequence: CASSLSRGTQYF. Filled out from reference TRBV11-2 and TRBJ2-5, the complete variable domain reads EAGVAQSPRYKIIEKRQSVAFWCNPISGHATLYWYQQILGQGPKLLIQFQNNGVVDDSQLPKDRFSAERLKGVDSTLKIQPAKLEDSAVYLCASSLSRGTQYFGPGTRLLVL.

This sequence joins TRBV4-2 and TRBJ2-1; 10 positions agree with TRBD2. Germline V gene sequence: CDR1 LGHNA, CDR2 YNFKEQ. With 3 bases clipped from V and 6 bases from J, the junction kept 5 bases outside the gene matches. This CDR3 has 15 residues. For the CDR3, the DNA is TGTGCCAGCAGCCACGCTAGCGGGAGAGGCAATGAGCAGTTCTTC. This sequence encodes CASSHASGRGNEQFF.

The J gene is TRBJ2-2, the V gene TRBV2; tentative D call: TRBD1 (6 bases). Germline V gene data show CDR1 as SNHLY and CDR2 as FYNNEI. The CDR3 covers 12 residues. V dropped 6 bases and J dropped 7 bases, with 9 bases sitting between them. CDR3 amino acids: CASRTGRGELFF. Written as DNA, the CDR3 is TGTGCCAGCAGAACAGGGCGCGGGGAGCTGTTTTTT.